Listed below are T cell receptor beta chains from one sample, sequenced in a study of blood T cell repertoires in COVID-19. Sequencing was performed with immunoSEQ multiplex PCR; in TCRdb, only in-frame clones are kept and a portion is missing. The table lists 85,000 or so clones, roughly 90% of them singletons. Material: peripheral blood. The receptors were sampled from a man between 45 and 60 years old with active or convalescent COVID-19. CDR3s include the opening cysteine and the closing phenylalanine or tryptophan. Each record gives: D gene, clone size, J gene, V gene, CDR3 protein, CDR3 DNA. A D gene is named only where the DNA matches it firmly. The size entry is marked missing in some rows and otherwise reads once, few, many or a size class.

D: -; size: -; J: TRBJ2-1; V: TRBV5-1; CDR3: CASSLVFGGSYNEQFF; DNA: TGCGCCAGCAGCTTGGTTTTCGGTGGCTCCTACAATGAGCAGTTCTTC
D: TRBD1; size: -; J: TRBJ2-5; V: TRBV19; CDR3: CASNAAGQGETQYF; DNA: TGTGCCAGTAACGCCGCGGGACAGGGCGAGACCCAGTACTTC
D: -; size: -; J: TRBJ1-3; V: TRBV9; CDR3: CASGSGANTIYF; DNA: TGTGCCAGCGGGAGCGGGGCAAACACCATATATTTT
D: TRBD2; size: -; J: TRBJ2-3; V: TRBV3-1/TRBV3-2; CDR3: CASSQMAGGSRWTQYF; DNA: TGTGCCAGCAGCCAAATGGCGGGAGGGTCTCGGTGGACGCAGTATTTT
D: TRBD2; size: once; J: TRBJ2-7; V: TRBV25-1; CDR3: CASRAGTSLYEQYF; DNA: TGTGCCAGCAGGGCCGGGACTAGCTTGTACGAGCAGTACTTC
D: TRBD2; size: -; J: TRBJ2-5; V: TRBV5-1; CDR3: CASSLEAGVHETQYF; DNA: TGCGCCAGCAGCTTGGAGGCGGGAGTGCACGAGACCCAGTACTTC
D: TRBD2; size: once; J: TRBJ2-1; V: TRBV10-3; CDR3: CAISEASGGHNEQFF; DNA: TGTGCCATCAGTGAGGCCAGCGGGGGACACAATGAGCAGTTCTTC
D: TRBD1; size: -; J: TRBJ1-2; V: TRBV30; CDR3: CAWTGGAWDGYTF; DNA: TGTGCCTGGACAGGGGGCGCTTGGGATGGCTACACCTTC
D: -; size: -; J: TRBJ1-4; V: TRBV30; CDR3: CAWRAATNEKLFF; DNA: TGTGCCTGGAGGGCCGCAACTAATGAAAAACTGTTTTTT
D: TRBD1; size: few; J: TRBJ1-6; V: TRBV3-1/TRBV3-2; CDR3: CASSQARTGGTYNSPLHF; DNA: TGTGCCAGCAGCCAAGCACGGACAGGGGGGACCTATAATTCACCCCTCCACTTT
D: -; size: -; J: TRBJ2-3; V: TRBV13; CDR3: CASSGRDSTDTQYF; DNA: TGTGCCAGCAGCGGACGGGACTCCACAGATACGCAGTATTTT
D: -; size: -; J: TRBJ2-7; V: TRBV3-1/TRBV3-2; CDR3: CASSLSGSGNEQYF; DNA: TGTGCCAGCAGCCTCAGCGGGTCGGGTAACGAGCAGTACTTC
D: TRBD1; size: -; J: TRBJ2-7; V: TRBV28; CDR3: CASSLGGQIWEQYF; DNA: TGTGCCAGCAGCCTAGGGGGACAGATCTGGGAGCAGTACTTC
D: TRBD2; size: -; J: TRBJ2-3; V: TRBV27; CDR3: CASSQASGRATLHTDTQYF; DNA: TGTGCCAGCAGTCAGGCTAGCGGGAGGGCCACCCTGCACACAGATACGCAGTATTTT
D: -; size: -; J: TRBJ1-1; V: TRBV19; CDR3: CASSMRAGRGNTEAFF; DNA: TGTGCCAGTAGTATGCGGGCAGGGCGGGGGAACACTGAAGCTTTCTTT
D: -; size: -; J: TRBJ2-5; V: TRBV21-1; CDR3: CASSKLSSGGQETQYF; DNA: TGTGCCAGCAGCAAACTTTCTAGCGGGGGGCAGGAGACCCAGTACTTC
D: -; size: -; J: TRBJ1-1; V: TRBV28; CDR3: CASSPRSAGLEAFF; DNA: TGTGCCAGCAGTCCCCGGTCGGCGGGCCTTGAAGCTTTCTTT
D: TRBD2; size: -; J: TRBJ2-7; V: TRBV6-5; CDR3: CASRTSGIHEQYF; DNA: TGTGCCAGCAGGACTAGCGGGATCCACGAGCAGTACTTC
D: -; size: -; J: TRBJ1-4; V: TRBV30; CDR3: CAWSRDRATNEKLFF; DNA: TGTGCCTGGAGCCGAGACAGAGCAACTAATGAAAAACTGTTTTTT
D: TRBD1; size: -; J: TRBJ1-1; V: TRBV10-3; CDR3: CAIMVGQGSTEAFF; DNA: TGTGCCATCATGGTGGGACAGGGGAGCACTGAAGCTTTCTTT
D: -; size: -; J: TRBJ2-7; V: TRBV29-1; CDR3: CSVEAGMVDEQYF; DNA: TGCAGCGTTGAAGCGGGAATGGTAGACGAGCAGTACTTC
D: TRBD2; size: -; J: TRBJ2-5; V: TRBV29-1; CDR3: CSAGEGPETQYF; DNA: TGCAGCGCCGGGGAGGGGCCAGAGACCCAGTACTTC
D: TRBD1; size: -; J: TRBJ2-2; V: TRBV19; CDR3: CASSRGQGINAGELFF; DNA: TGTGCCAGTAGTAGAGGACAGGGGATTAACGCCGGGGAGCTGTTTTTT
D: TRBD1; size: -; J: TRBJ1-2; V: TRBV29-1; CDR3: CSVADRVGGYTF; DNA: TGCAGCGTAGCCGACAGGGTAGGTGGCTACACCTTC
D: -; size: -; J: TRBJ2-2; V: TRBV5-5; CDR3: CASSFIADTTGELFF; DNA: TGTGCCAGCAGCTTCATAGCGGACACTACCGGGGAGCTGTTTTTT
D: TRBD2; size: -; J: TRBJ2-1; V: TRBV24-1; CDR3: CATSDSVSGEERDEQFF; DNA: TGTGCCACCAGTGATTCTGTTAGCGGGGAGGAACGTGATGAGCAGTTCTTC
D: -; size: -; J: TRBJ2-7; V: TRBV5-1; CDR3: CASSEVSYEQYF; DNA: TGCGCCAGCAGCGAGGTCTCCTACGAGCAGTACTTC
D: -; size: -; J: TRBJ2-7; V: TRBV19; CDR3: CASSKDRTYEQYF; DNA: TGTGCCAGTAGTAAGGACAGAACCTACGAGCAGTACTTC
D: -; size: -; J: TRBJ2-2; V: TRBV9; CDR3: CASRETEAAGELFF; DNA: TGTGCCAGCAGGGAGACGGAGGCGGCCGGGGAGCTGTTTTTT
D: TRBD1; size: -; J: TRBJ2-3; V: TRBV9; CDR3: CASSRDRGMTDTQYF; DNA: TGTGCCAGCAGCCGAGACAGGGGCATGACAGATACGCAGTATTTT
D: -; size: -; J: TRBJ2-7; V: TRBV6-6; CDR3: CASSYGGFYEQYF; DNA: TGTGCCAGCAGTTACGGGGGGTTTTACGAGCAGTACTTC
D: -; size: once; J: TRBJ2-7; V: TRBV28; CDR3: CASSLGGRPYEQYF; DNA: TGTGCCAGCAGTTTGGGGGGGCGCCCCTACGAGCAGTACTTC
D: -; size: -; J: TRBJ2-5; V: TRBV5-6; CDR3: CASSFTGQQSQETQYF; DNA: TGTGCCAGCAGCTTCACAGGGCAGCAGTCTCAAGAGACCCAGTACTTC
D: -; size: -; J: TRBJ1-6; V: TRBV4-2; CDR3: CASSKGIRDSPLHF; DNA: TGTGCCAGCAGCAAAGGAATCAGGGATTCACCCCTCCACTTT
D: TRBD1; size: -; J: TRBJ2-5; V: TRBV7-8; CDR3: CASSFDRAQETQYF; DNA: TGTGCCAGCAGCTTCGACAGGGCCCAAGAGACCCAGTACTTC
D: -; size: -; J: TRBJ1-5; V: TRBV25-1; CDR3: CVFKPGGIFNQPQHF; DNA: TGTGTGTTTAAACCGGGGGGGATTTTCAATCAGCCCCAGCATTTT
D: -; size: -; J: TRBJ1-3; V: TRBV20-1; CDR3: CSASGGDLISGNTIYF; DNA: TGCAGTGCTAGTGGCGGGGACCTAATCTCTGGAAACACCATATATTTT
D: TRBD1; size: -; J: TRBJ1-2; V: TRBV30; CDR3: CAWRRGPYGYTF; DNA: TGTGCCTGGAGAAGGGGGCCTTATGGCTACACCTTC
D: -; size: -; J: TRBJ2-2; V: TRBV4-2; CDR3: CASSQGQRANTGELFF; DNA: TGTGCCAGCAGCCAAGGTCAGCGCGCGAACACCGGGGAGCTGTTTTTT
D: TRBD2; size: -; J: TRBJ2-2; V: TRBV7-8; CDR3: CASSFSGGPFISNTGELFF; DNA: TGTGCCAGCAGCTTTAGCGGGGGCCCGTTTATATCGAACACCGGGGAGCTGTTTTTT
D: TRBD1; size: -; J: TRBJ2-1; V: TRBV5-6; CDR3: CASSLGDRVDGEQFF; DNA: TGTGCCAGCAGCTTGGGGGACAGGGTAGATGGTGAGCAGTTCTTC
D: -; size: once; J: TRBJ2-2; V: TRBV6-6; CDR3: CASSYGGYDGELFF; DNA: TGTGCCAGCAGTTACGGAGGGTATGACGGGGAGCTGTTTTTT
D: -; size: -; J: TRBJ2-1; V: TRBV19; CDR3: CASSFNEGNSYNEQFF; DNA: TGTGCCAGTAGTTTTAACGAGGGTAACTCCTACAATGAGCAGTTCTTC
D: -; size: -; J: TRBJ1-4; V: TRBV5-1; CDR3: CASSGSGRNEKLFF; DNA: TGCGCCAGCAGCGGTTCTGGGAGAAATGAAAAACTGTTTTTT
D: TRBD2; size: -; J: TRBJ2-1; V: TRBV5-6; CDR3: CASSLSSGSYNEQFF; DNA: TGTGCCAGCAGCTTGTCTAGCGGGTCCTACAATGAGCAGTTCTTC
D: -; size: -; J: TRBJ1-4; V: TRBV6-5; CDR3: CASSRGLDEKLFF; DNA: TGTGCCAGCAGTAGAGGACTGGATGAAAAACTGTTTTTT
D: -; size: -; J: TRBJ2-7; V: TRBV2; CDR3: CASGGTYPYEQYF; DNA: TGTGCCAGCGGTGGGACTTACCCCTACGAGCAGTACTTC
D: TRBD2; size: -; J: TRBJ2-2; V: TRBV6-2/TRBV6-3; CDR3: CASSYASGGARTGELFF; DNA: TGTGCCAGCAGTTACGCTAGCGGGGGGGCCAGGACCGGGGAGCTGTTTTTT
D: -; size: -; J: TRBJ2-3; V: TRBV10-3; CDR3: CATWDTRPSSTDTQYF; DNA: TGTGCCACATGGGACACGCGACCCTCTAGCACAGATACGCAGTATTTT